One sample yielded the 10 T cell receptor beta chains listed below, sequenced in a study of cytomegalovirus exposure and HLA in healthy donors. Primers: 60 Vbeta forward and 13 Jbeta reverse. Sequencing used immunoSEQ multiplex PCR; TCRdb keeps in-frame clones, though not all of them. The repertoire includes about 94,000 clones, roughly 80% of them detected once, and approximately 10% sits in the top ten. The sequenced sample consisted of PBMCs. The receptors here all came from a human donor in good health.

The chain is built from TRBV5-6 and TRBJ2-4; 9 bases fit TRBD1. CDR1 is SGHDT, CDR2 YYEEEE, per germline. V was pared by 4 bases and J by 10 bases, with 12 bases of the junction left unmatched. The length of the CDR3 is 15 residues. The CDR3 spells CASSRRLTGGVIQYF. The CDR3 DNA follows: TGTGCCAGCAGCAGACGTCTGACAGGGGGAGTAATTCAGTACTTC.

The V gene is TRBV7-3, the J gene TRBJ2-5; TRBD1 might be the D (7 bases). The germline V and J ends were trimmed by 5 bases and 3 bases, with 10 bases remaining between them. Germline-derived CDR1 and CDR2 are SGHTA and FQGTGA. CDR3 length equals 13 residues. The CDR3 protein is CASSPRGEETQYF. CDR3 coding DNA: TGTGCCAGCAGCCCCAGGGGGGAAGAGACCCAGTACTTC.

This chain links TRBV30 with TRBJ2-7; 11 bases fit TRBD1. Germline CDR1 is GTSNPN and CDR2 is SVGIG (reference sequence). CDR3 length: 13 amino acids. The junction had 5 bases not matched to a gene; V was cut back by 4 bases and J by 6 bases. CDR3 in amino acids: CAWTGTGGREQYF. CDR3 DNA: TGTGCCTGGACCGGGACAGGGGGACGCGAGCAGTACTTC.

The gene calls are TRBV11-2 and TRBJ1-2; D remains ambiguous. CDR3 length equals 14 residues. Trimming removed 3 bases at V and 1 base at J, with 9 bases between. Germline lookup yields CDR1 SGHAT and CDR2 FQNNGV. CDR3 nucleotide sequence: TGTGCCAGCAGCTTTGGAGAGTTTAACTATGGCTACACCTTC. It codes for CASSFGEFNYGYTF.

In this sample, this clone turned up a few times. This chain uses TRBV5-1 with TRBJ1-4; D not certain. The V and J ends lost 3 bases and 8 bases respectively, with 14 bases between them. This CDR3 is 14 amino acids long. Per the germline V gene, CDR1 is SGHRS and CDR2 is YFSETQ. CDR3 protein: CASSSSFMREKLFF. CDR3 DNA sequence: TGCGCCAGCAGCTCCTCCTTCATGAGAGAAAAACTGTTTTTT.

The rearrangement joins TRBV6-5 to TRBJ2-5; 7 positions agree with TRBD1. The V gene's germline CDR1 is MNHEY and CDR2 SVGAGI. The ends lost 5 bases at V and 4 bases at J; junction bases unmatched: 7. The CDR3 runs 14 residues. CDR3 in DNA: TGTGCCAGCAGTCCGTACAGGGGTGGAGAGACCCAGTACTTC. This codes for CASSPYRGGETQYF.

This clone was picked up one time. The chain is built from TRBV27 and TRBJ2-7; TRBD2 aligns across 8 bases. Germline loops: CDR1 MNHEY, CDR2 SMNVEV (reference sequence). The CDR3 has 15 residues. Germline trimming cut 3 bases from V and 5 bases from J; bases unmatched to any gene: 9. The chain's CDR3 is CASSFIFRGGDEQYF. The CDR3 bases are TGTGCCAGCAGTTTTATATTTCGGGGGGGCGACGAGCAGTACTTC.

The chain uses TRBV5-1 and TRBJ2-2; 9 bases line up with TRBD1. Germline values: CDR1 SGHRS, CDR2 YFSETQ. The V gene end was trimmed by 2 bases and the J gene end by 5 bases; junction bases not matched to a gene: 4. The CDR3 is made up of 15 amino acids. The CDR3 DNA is TGCGCCAGCAGCTTCGACAGGGGGGAGACCGGGGAGCTGTTTTTT. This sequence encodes CASSFDRGETGELFF. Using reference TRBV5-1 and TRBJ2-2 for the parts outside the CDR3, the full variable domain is KAGVTQTPRYLIKTRGQQVTLSCSPISGHRSVSWYQQTPGQGLQFLFEYFSETQRNKGNFPGRFSGRQFSNSRSEMNVSTLELGDSALYLCASSFDRGETGELFFGEGSRLTVL.

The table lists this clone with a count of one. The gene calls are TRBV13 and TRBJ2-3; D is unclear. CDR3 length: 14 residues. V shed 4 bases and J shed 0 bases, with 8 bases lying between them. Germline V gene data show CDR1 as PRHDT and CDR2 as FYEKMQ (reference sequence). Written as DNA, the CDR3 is TGTGCCAGCAGCTCGACTGCTAGCACAGATACGCAGTATTTT. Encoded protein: CASSSTASTDTQYF.

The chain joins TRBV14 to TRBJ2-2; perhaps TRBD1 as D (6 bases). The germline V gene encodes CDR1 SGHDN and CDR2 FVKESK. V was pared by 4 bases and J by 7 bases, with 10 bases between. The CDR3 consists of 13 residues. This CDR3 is CASSPQGYGELFF. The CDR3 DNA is TGTGCCAGCAGCCCCCAGGGGTACGGGGAGCTGTTTTTT.